This T cell receptor beta chain was captured by sequencing in a study of cytomegalovirus exposure and HLA in healthy donors. Unmatched junction bases numbered 2, after V lost 2 bases and J lost 3 bases. Germline CDR1 MNHEY, CDR2 SVGAGI. The CDR3 spans 14 residues. The PCR used 60 Vbeta and 13 Jbeta primers. Clones were read by immunoSEQ multiplex PCR, and TCRdb kept only the in-frame ones, dropping some. Counted here are more than 95,000 clones, about 86% occurring once; the ten biggest clones make up 3.9%. Study-level points and caveats: The authors enumerated around 150 TCR beta chains as linked to cytomegalovirus. Both high specificity and high sensitivity reportedly marked the classifier's diagnosis of cytomegalovirus status. Indistinguishability led to the exclusion of some V segments, TRBV6-2 and TRBV6-3 included.

For this clone: Its cognate antigen is unknown.

Material: PBMCs. The chain combines TRBV6-5 with TRBJ2-7, with TRBD2 identical over 9 bases. This sequence originates from a woman aged 25 to 39 in good health and CMV-seronegative. In DNA form, the CDR3 reads TGTGCCAGCAGTTACGGGCGGGAGGGCTACGAGCAGTACTTC. It is translated as CASSYGREGYEQYF.